The rows below give T cell receptor beta chains drawn from one sample of a study of cytomegalovirus exposure and HLA in healthy donors. The repertoire was sequenced with immunoSEQ multiplex PCR; TCRdb's copy has only in-frame clones and lacks some. The sample includes more than 200,000 clones, less than 95% of them seen just once. Material: PBMCs. The receptors come from a woman younger than 45 in good health and CMV-seronegative. Both conserved end residues are part of each CDR3. Fields, in order: J gene, D gene, clone size, V gene, CDR3 length, CDR3 DNA, CDR3 protein. The D gene is left open where the match is weak. Rows may omit the clone size; those that give it use once, few, many or a size class.

TRBJ2-1	-	-	TRBV7-2	16	TGTGCCAGCAGCACAAGCGGATCTCGCTCCTACAATGAGCAGTTCTTC	CASSTSGSRSYNEQFF
TRBJ2-7	TRBD2	-	TRBV7-9	14	TGTGCCAGCAGCACCGGACTAGCGGGCTACGAGCAGTACTTC	CASSTGLAGYEQYF
TRBJ1-5	-	-	TRBV6-5	16	TGTGCCAGCAGTTACTCCAGCAGGGGAAGCAATCAGCCCCAGCATTTT	CASSYSSRGSNQPQHF
TRBJ1-5	-	-	TRBV4-1	14	TGCGCCAGCAGCCCTCATGGGACCAATCAGCCCCAGCATTTT	CASSPHGTNQPQHF
TRBJ2-1	-	-	TRBV29-1	10	TGCAGCGACCGGGTCAATGAGCAGTTCTTC	CSDRVNEQFF
TRBJ2-7	-	once	TRBV6-1	16	TGTGCCAGCAGTGAGGGTAACCTGAAGGGCTCCTACGAGCAGTACTTC	CASSEGNLKGSYEQYF
TRBJ1-1	-	-	TRBV6-5	16	TGTGCCAGCAGTTACTCGAGGTGGGGAATGAACACTGAAGCTTTCTTT	CASSYSRWGMNTEAFF
TRBJ2-1	-	once	TRBV7-9	15	TGTGCCAGCAGCTCAACAGGACTGCGCCACAATGAGCAGTTCTTC	CASSSTGLRHNEQFF
TRBJ2-7	-	-	TRBV7-8	12	TGTGCCAGCAGCTTAAGGACACACGAGCAGTACTTC	CASSLRTHEQYF
TRBJ1-2	-	once	TRBV5-6	14	TGTGCCAGCAGCTTGGACCCCAGGGAAGCTGGCTACACCTTC	CASSLDPREAGYTF
TRBJ2-2	-	-	TRBV5-4	16	TGTGCCAGCAGCTCCCCTGGGGGCACGAACACCGGGGAGCTGTTTTTT	CASSSPGGTNTGELFF
TRBJ2-1	TRBD2	-	TRBV2	15	TGTGCCAGCAGCTCTCTAGCGGGAGGGGGCAATGAGCAGTTCTTC	CASSSLAGGGNEQFF
TRBJ1-1	-	-	TRBV27	14	TGTGCCAGCAGTTTAATTGGGGGGGAGACTGAAGCTTTCTTT	CASSLIGGETEAFF
TRBJ2-3	TRBD1	-	TRBV7-3	14	TGTGCCAGCAGCAGGACAGGGAGCACAGATACGCAGTATTTT	CASSRTGSTDTQYF
TRBJ2-7	-	-	TRBV11-2	15	TGTGCCAGCAGCTCGAGGGGGACACTTAGATACGAGCAGTACTTC	CASSSRGTLRYEQYF
TRBJ2-7	-	-	TRBV11-2	15	TGTGCCAGCAGCTTAGGGCCGGGGAGCTCCTACGAGCAGTACTTC	CASSLGPGSSYEQYF
TRBJ2-7	-	-	TRBV5-1	14	TGCGCCAGCGCCCGGGACGGGACCTCCTACGAGCAGTACTTC	CASARDGTSYEQYF
TRBJ2-7	TRBD2	-	TRBV4-2	19	TGTGCCAGCAGCCAAGATCAGGGGGTAATAGCGGGAGGTATCTACGAGCAGTACTTC	CASSQDQGVIAGGIYEQYF
TRBJ2-2	TRBD2	-	TRBV2	17	TGTGCCAGCAGTGTTACTAGCGGGACTGCGAACACCGGGGAGCTGTTTTTT	CASSVTSGTANTGELFF
TRBJ2-2	-	-	TRBV4-1	15	TGCGCCAGCAGCCAAGCGTCACAGCTCACCGGGGAGCTGTTTTTT	CASSQASQLTGELFF
TRBJ2-7	-	once	TRBV7-2	13	TGTGCCAGCAGCTCGGGACTGGGTTACGAGCAGTACTTC	CASSSGLGYEQYF
TRBJ1-5	-	-	TRBV28	16	TGTGCCAGCAGTTTCCCAGGCAGAAATAGCAATCAGCCCCAGCATTTT	CASSFPGRNSNQPQHF
TRBJ1-4	TRBD1	-	TRBV5-1	13	TGCGCCAGCAGCTTGGACAGGGGGGGAAAACTGTTTTTT	CASSLDRGGKLFF
TRBJ1-2	-	-	TRBV27	12	TGTGCCAGCAGTCCGGACACCTATGGCTACACCTTC	CASSPDTYGYTF
TRBJ1-4	-	-	TRBV29-1	16	TGCAGCGTCGCCCCTTCCCCTTGGGGAGGGGATGAAAAACTGTTTTTT	CSVAPSPWGGDEKLFF
TRBJ2-2	-	few	TRBV4-1	14	TGCGCCAGCAGCCAAGGGGGAGGCACCGGGGAGCTGTTTTTT	CASSQGGGTGELFF
TRBJ1-4	-	-	TRBV19	15	TGTGCCAGTAGAGCCCCCGGGACGGAGAATGAAAAACTGTTTTTT	CASRAPGTENEKLFF
TRBJ1-1	-	-	TRBV27	17	TGTGCCAGCAGTCCCTCTACTCGGGGGCGGTTGGGCACTGAAGCTTTCTTT	CASSPSTRGRLGTEAFF
TRBJ2-7	-	-	TRBV5-6	15	TGTGCCAGCAGCTTGGCCGGCCGTGGCCGTTACGAGCAGTACTTC	CASSLAGRGRYEQYF
TRBJ2-3	-	-	TRBV7-9	10	TGTGCCTCTGCGACAGATACGCAGTATTTT	CASATDTQYF
TRBJ2-7	TRBD1	-	TRBV7-9	15	TGTGCCAGCAGTTCCGGGACAGGGGGGACTTACGAGCAGTACTTC	CASSSGTGGTYEQYF
TRBJ2-5	-	-	TRBV18	14	TGTGCCAGCTCACCTGTAGCGGTTGCGGAGACCCAGTACTTC	CASSPVAVAETQYF
TRBJ2-7	-	once	TRBV9	13	TGTGCCAGCAGCGGGGGACTTACTACCGAGCAGTACTTC	CASSGGLTTEQYF
TRBJ2-1	-	-	TRBV28	16	TGTGCCAGCAGTTTACTCCCGCGGGGATTCTACAATGAGCAGTTCTTC	CASSLLPRGFYNEQFF
TRBJ2-3	-	-	TRBV30	16	TGTGCCTGGAGTAAGGGAACGGGAAATAGATTAAATACGCAGTATTTT	CAWSKGTGNRLNTQYF
TRBJ1-5	-	once	TRBV18	13	TGTGCCAGCTCAGCCGCCGGGGGCCAGCCCCAGCATTTT	CASSAAGGQPQHF
TRBJ2-7	TRBD1	-	TRBV5-4	15	TGTGCCAGCAGTGAGAAACCGGGACAGGGCCCCGAGCAGTACTTC	CASSEKPGQGPEQYF
TRBJ2-3	TRBD2	-	TRBV7-3	15	TGTGCCAGCAGCGCCCTAGCGGGAGTTACAGATACGCAGTATTTT	CASSALAGVTDTQYF
TRBJ2-6	TRBD2	-	TRBV7-2	16	TGTGCCAGCAGTCCCGGGGGGACCTCTGGGGCCAACGTCCTGACTTTC	CASSPGGTSGANVLTF
TRBJ2-3	-	-	TRBV5-1	15	TGCGCCAGCAGCTTGGCACCCGCCCCCACAGATACGCAGTATTTT	CASSLAPAPTDTQYF